The 32 T cell receptor beta chains below were found in one sample sequenced in a study of blood T cell repertoires in COVID-19. Only in-frame clones appear in the TCRdb table, and some are missing; sequencing was by immunoSEQ multiplex PCR. This sample has about 250,000 clones, with around 86% found just once. Material for sequencing was PBMCs or T cells enriched from blood (not recorded which). These receptors all come from a man aged 35 to 55 who had recovered from COVID-19.

The chain has TRBV7-6 and TRBJ2-7, with no clear D. The CDR3 consists of 14 residues. The V end lost 4 bases, the J end lost 7 bases, and 17 bases lay between the germline ends. Germline V CDR1 and CDR2: SGHVS, FNYEAQ. The CDR3 loop is CASSSARSSGEQYF. The CDR3 nucleotides read TGTGCCAGCAGCTCCGCCAGGTCCTCTGGGGAGCAGTACTTC.

The chain employs TRBV29-1 and TRBJ2-3; 9 nucleotides match TRBD2. V was clipped by 6 bases and J by 4 bases; unmatched bases: 11. This CDR3 has 15 residues. The V gene's germline CDR1 is SQVTM and CDR2 ANQGSEA. The CDR3 DNA follows: TGCAGCGTGGGGAAAGCGGGAGGATCCCCAGATACGCAGTATTTT. This gives the protein CSVGKAGGSPDTQYF.

CDR3 DNA: TGTGCCACCAGCCCGCTAAAGGACAACAGGGTAGTTGAAAAACTGTTTTTT. It translates to CATSPLKDNRVVEKLFF. This chain uses TRBV15 with TRBJ1-4, with a possible D match to TRBD1 (6 bases). The V end was cut by 5 bases, the J end by 7 bases, with 23 bases between. From germline, CDR1 is LNHNV and CDR2 YYDKDF (reference sequence). This CDR3 has 17 amino acids.

The chain couples TRBV24-1 to TRBJ2-1; 8 nucleotides line up with TRBD1. V dropped 0 bases and J dropped 14; count of bases not matched to a gene: 5. The CDR3 contains 13 residues. Per the germline V gene, CDR1 is KGHDR and CDR2 is SFDVKD. The CDR3 DNA follows: TGTGCCACCAGTGATTTGCTCGGACAGGGAAAGTTCTTC. Protein product: CATSDLLGQGKFF.

The V call is TRBV28, the J call TRBJ2-5, with D perhaps TRBD1 (6 bases). The ends were cut back, 10 bases at V and 5 bases at J, with 20 bases in the middle. Germline V gene lookup returns CDR1 MDHEN and CDR2 SYDVKM. The CDR3 has 14 residues. The CDR3 nucleotides read TGTGCCACCTCCCCCGCAGGGGTTCTGGAGACCCAGTACTTC. Its translation is CATSPAGVLETQYF.

V and J are TRBV3-1 (or the pseudogene TRBV3-2) and TRBJ2-2, with 8 positions matching TRBD2. With V trimmed by 3 bases and J by 2 bases, 8 bases remained unmatched. The CDR3 has 17 residues. Germline V lookup: CDR1 LGHDT, CDR2 YNNKEL (reference sequence). The CDR3 region is CASSHTGTRGNTGELFF. DNA for the CDR3: TGTGCCAGCAGCCATACCGGGACTAGGGGAAACACCGGGGAGCTGTTTTTT.

The genes are TRBV7-2 and TRBJ2-3; tentative D call: TRBD2 (6 bases). Germline CDR1 and CDR2: SGHTA and FQGNSA. Trimming left V 5 bases short and J 5 bases short, with 14 bases between. The CDR3 extends over 14 amino acids. The CDR3, as DNA: TGTGCCAGCAGCCCCAGCCATAGCGGAGATACGCAGTATTTT. Its protein product is CASSPSHSGDTQYF.

The chain is built from TRBV27 and TRBJ1-2; 9 bases agree with TRBD1. The germline CDR1 and CDR2 sequences are MNHEY and SMNVEV (reference sequence). Trimming removed 5 bases from V and 0 bases from J; junction bases left unmatched: 7. The length of the CDR3 is 16 residues. CDR3 bases: TGTGCCAGCAGTAAGTCCGGGACAGGGACTAACTATGGCTACACCTTC. Translating it yields CASSKSGTGTNYGYTF.

The chain couples TRBV4-1 to TRBJ1-3; 11 positions match TRBD1. The CDR3 length is 17 residues. The V and J ends lost 3 bases and 1 base, in that order; junction bases with no gene match: 5. The germline V gene has CDR1 MGHRA and CDR2 YSYEKL. The CDR3 sequence is CASSQRTGGISGNTIYF. In DNA form, the CDR3 reads TGCGCCAGCAGCCAGAGGACAGGGGGCATTTCTGGAAACACCATATATTTT.

The chain couples TRBV30 to TRBJ2-7; 7 nucleotides align to TRBD2. The germline CDR1 and CDR2 sequences are GTSNPN and SVGIG (reference sequence). V shed 3 bases, J shed 7 bases, and the junction held 12 bases outside the gene matches. The CDR3 covers 14 residues. CDR3 DNA: TGTGCCTGGAGGGGGGACTACCCTCTGGGGGAGCAGTACTTC. Amino acid sequence: CAWRGDYPLGEQYF.

The V gene is TRBV19, the J gene TRBJ1-6; D is ambiguous. Germline CDR1 is LNHDA and CDR2 is SQIVND (reference sequence). The V gene lost 5 bases and the J gene lost 0 bases, with 8 bases spanning the gap. This CDR3 is built from 15 residues. The CDR3 loop is CASSQPSSYNSPLHF. The CDR3 bases are TGTGCCAGTAGTCAACCGAGCTCCTATAATTCACCCCTCCACTTT.

The chain joins TRBV29-1 to TRBJ2-1, with 8 nucleotides matching TRBD1. The CDR3 extends over 15 amino acids. Germline-derived CDR1 and CDR2 are SQVTM and ANQGSEA. V dropped 6 bases and J dropped 8; count of bases not matched to a gene: 15. CDR3 sequence reads: CSVNPGGQGAHEQFF. CDR3 nucleotides: TGCAGCGTCAATCCGGGCGGGCAGGGGGCCCATGAGCAGTTCTTC.

The rearrangement links TRBV5-1 to TRBJ1-1, with a tentative D call TRBD1 (6 bases). V lost 1 base and J 3 bases, leaving 7 bases between the germline ends. Looked up from germline, CDR1 is SGHRS and CDR2 is YFSETQ. This CDR3 is 13 amino acids long. In nucleotides, the CDR3 is TGCGCCAGCAGCTTGCACAGGGACACTGAAGCTTTCTTT. Protein product: CASSLHRDTEAFF.

The CDR3 region is CASSPRDRAHGELFF. The CDR3 DNA reads as TGTGCCAGCAGCCCCCGAGACAGGGCCCACGGGGAGCTGTTTTTT. V and J are TRBV7-3 and TRBJ2-2; TRBD1 matches 7 bases. Germline assignment: CDR1 SGHTA and CDR2 FQGTGA. The CDR3 runs to 15 residues. V shed 5 bases, J shed 7 bases, and the junction held 10 bases outside the gene matches.

V and J are TRBV29-1 and TRBJ2-6; 7 bases are a match to TRBD1. CDR1 SQVTM and CDR2 ANQGSEA come from the germline V gene. The CDR3 covers 17 residues. With 3 bases clipped from V and 0 bases from J, the junction kept 8 bases outside the gene matches. In nucleotides, the CDR3 is TGCAGCGTTGATCCAGGGGGACCCCACTCTGGGGCCAACGTCCTGACTTTC. Its translation: CSVDPGGPHSGANVLTF.

V usage is TRBV5-5 and J usage is TRBJ2-7; D ambiguous. CDR3 length: 15 residues. Deletions cut 4 bases from V and 2 bases from J, with 16 bases between. Germline lookup yields CDR1 SGHKS and CDR2 YYEKEE (reference sequence). CDR3 amino acids: CASSGFVPSTYEQYF. The CDR3 DNA is TGTGCCAGCAGCGGCTTCGTACCCTCCACCTACGAGCAGTACTTC.

This rearrangement joins TRBV29-1 to TRBJ1-2; 8 bases map to TRBD1. Germline loops: CDR1 SQVTM, CDR2 ANQGSEA. V shed 7 bases, J shed 2 bases, and the junction held 3 bases outside the gene matches. The CDR3 extends over 12 amino acids. The CDR3: CSGGDRNYGYTF. The CDR3 DNA reads as TGCAGCGGGGGGGACAGGAACTATGGCTACACCTTC.

This clone has only a few counts. The chain employs TRBV18 and TRBJ2-3, with D possibly matching TRBD1 (5 bases). The V and J ends lost 2 bases and 6 bases respectively, with 12 bases between them. CDR1 and CDR2 from the germline V gene are KGHSH and LQKENI. The CDR3 is 14 amino acids. The DNA for the CDR3 is TGTGCCAGCTCACCAAACAGGATTCTGGATACGCAGTATTTT. Its translation: CASSPNRILDTQYF.

The J gene is TRBJ1-2, the V gene TRBV6-2 or TRBV6-3; maybe TRBD1 (6 bases). This CDR3 is 15 amino acids long. Trimming cost V 5 bases and J 4 bases, with 17 bases left between them. Germline V gene sequence: CDR1 MNHEY, CDR2 SVGEGT. CDR3: CASSQTEQGAYGYTF. In nucleotides, the CDR3 is TGTGCCAGCAGTCAGACGGAACAGGGCGCCTATGGCTACACCTTC.

This clone was seen once. The chain uses TRBV5-4 and TRBJ2-7, with 7 bases fitting TRBD1. CDR1 and CDR2 from the germline V gene are SGHNT and YYREEE (reference sequence). The CDR3 is 14 amino acids. V gave up 1 base and J gave up 5 bases; unmatched junction bases: 6. CDR3 in DNA: TGTGCCAGCAGCTTGAAACAGGGGCTCCACGAGCAGTACTTC. This codes for CASSLKQGLHEQYF.

The genes are TRBV15 and TRBJ1-1, with TRBD1 as a possible D gene (5 bases). The germline V and J ends were trimmed by 0 bases and 2 bases, with 13 bases remaining between them. The germline V gene encodes CDR1 LNHNV and CDR2 YYDKDF (reference sequence). This CDR3 spans 16 amino acids. This CDR3 reads CATSRDRWGLNTEAFF. The CDR3 region has the DNA TGTGCCACCAGCAGAGATCGGTGGGGCCTAAACACTGAAGCTTTCTTT.

The chain carries TRBV7-4 and TRBJ2-7, with 13 positions matching TRBD2. This CDR3 is 15 amino acids long. CDR1 and CDR2 from the germline V gene are SGHVT and SQSDAQ. J lost 6 bases, V lost 1 base, and 3 bases had no gene match. The CDR3 coding sequence is TGTGCCAGCAGCTTAGGGACTAGCGGGGGCAGCGAGCAGTACTTC. Translation gives CASSLGTSGGSEQYF. The whole variable domain, remainder taken from reference TRBV7-4 and TRBJ2-7, is GAGVSQSPRYKVAKRGRDVALRCDSISGHVTLYWYRQTLGQGSEVLTYSQSDAQRDKSGRPSGRFSAERPERSVSTLKIQRTEQGDSAVYLCASSLGTSGGSEQYFGPGTRLTVT.

The chain uses TRBV9 and TRBJ2-3, with D perhaps matching TRBD1 (5 bases). CDR1 and CDR2 (germline): SGDLS, YYNGEE. V lost 1 base and J 3 bases, leaving 6 bases between the germline ends. This CDR3 comprises 13 residues. The DNA of the CDR3 is TGTGCCAGCAGCGTACAGGGAACAGATACGCAGTATTTT. Residues: CASSVQGTDTQYF.

The chain recombines TRBV5-4 with TRBJ2-5; TRBD2 matches 9 bases. Losses at the gene ends were 1 base for V and 5 bases for J; bases not matched to a gene: 6. Per the germline V gene, CDR1 is SGHNT and CDR2 is YYREEE (reference sequence). This CDR3 spans 15 amino acids. CDR3 sequence: CASSLLREGRETQYF. The CDR3 DNA is TGTGCCAGCAGCTTGTTGCGGGAGGGTAGGGAGACCCAGTACTTC.

Comments on this clone: Other DNA sequences in this specimen translate into the identical CDR3. This chain links TRBV4-2 with TRBJ1-4; possible D gene TRBD1, 5 bases. V was shortened by 0 bases and J by 7 bases, with 6 bases between the two germline ends. The germline V gene has CDR1 LGHNA and CDR2 YNFKEQ. The CDR3 is 13 amino acids. CDR3 amino acids: CASSQDRGEKLFF. CDR3 sequence (DNA): TGTGCCAGCAGCCAAGATAGGGGTGAAAAACTGTTTTTT.

This chain connects TRBV7-6 to TRBJ2-2; D is undetermined. The V gene's germline CDR1 is SGHVS and CDR2 FNYEAQ. Trimming took off 4 bases at V and 1 base at J, with 7 bases between the two ends. This CDR3 spans 14 amino acids. In DNA, the CDR3 is TGTGCCAGCAGCTCCCCGGTGAACACCGGGGAGCTGTTTTTT. It yields the protein CASSSPVNTGELFF.

V usage is TRBV5-8 and J usage is TRBJ1-2, with 11 bases fitting TRBD1. CDR3 length: 18 amino acids. Germline lookup yields CDR1 SGHTS and CDR2 YDEGEE. V gave up 4 bases and J gave up 5 bases; unmatched junction bases: 16. Written as DNA, the CDR3 is TGTGCCAGCAGCCCCTTTTCCGATTTCGGGACAGGGGGGTATGGCTACACCTTC. Its translation is CASSPFSDFGTGGYGYTF. Looking up the rest from reference TRBV5-8 and TRBJ1-2 gives the full variable domain: EAGVTQSPTHLIKTRGQQATLRCSPISGHTSVYWYQQALGLGLQFLLWYDEGEERNRGNFPPRFSGRQFPNYSSELNVNALELEDSALYLCASSPFSDFGTGGYGYTFGSGTRLTVV.

This chain uses TRBV7-9 with TRBJ1-1; 7 bases match TRBD1. The CDR3 loop spans 14 amino acids. CDR1 and CDR2 (germline): SEHNR, FQNEAQ (reference sequence). J was trimmed by 6 bases and V by 7 bases; bases with no gene match: 11. The CDR3 sequence: CASTIGGVGSEAFF. Here the CDR3 DNA reads TGTGCCAGCACCATAGGGGGCGTCGGGTCTGAAGCTTTCTTT.

The chain links TRBV2 to TRBJ1-4, with unresolved D. Germline CDR1 and CDR2: SNHLY and FYNNEI. V lost 4 bases and J lost 8, with 11 bases in between. The CDR3 runs 13 residues. The CDR3 region is CASSAQVGEKLFF. CDR3 coding DNA: TGTGCCAGCAGTGCTCAGGTGGGCGAAAAACTGTTTTTT.

The genes are TRBV5-8 and TRBJ2-4; D perhaps matches TRBD1 (6 bases). Between the trimmed V and J ends, which lost 6 bases and 0 bases, there was a span of 13 bases. The length of the CDR3 is 15 residues. CDR1 and CDR2 (germline): SGHTS, YDEGEE. The CDR3, as DNA: TGTGCCAGCACCCCCGGGACACTAGCCAAAAACATTCAGTACTTC. Its protein product is CASTPGTLAKNIQYF.

This clone was counted a few times. V is TRBV18 and J is TRBJ1-1; no firm D call. The CDR3 extends over 14 amino acids. Germline CDR1 is KGHSH and CDR2 is LQKENI. V was shortened by 8 bases and J by 3 bases, with 16 bases between the two germline ends. The CDR3 DNA reads TGTGCCAGCCTCCGGCCTACCGAGGACACTGAAGCTTTCTTT. It translates to CASLRPTEDTEAFF.

This clone is a singleton in its sample. The gene calls are TRBV3-1 (or the pseudogene TRBV3-2) and TRBJ2-1; D uncertain. Looked up from germline, CDR1 is LGHDT and CDR2 is YNNKEL (reference sequence). The ends were cut back, 0 bases at V and 6 bases at J, with 12 bases in the middle. This CDR3 is built from 15 residues. The CDR3 protein is CASSQDTGSSNEQFF. In DNA form, the CDR3 reads TGTGCCAGCAGCCAAGATACTGGTAGCTCCAATGAGCAGTTCTTC.